This T cell receptor (beta chain) comes out of a study of PD-1 blockade in classical Hodgkin lymphoma. Study-level results: The diversity seen at baseline in complete responders resembled that of newly diagnosed patients. Any patient who commenced nivolumab under 1 year after ASCT was excluded.

The patients all showed relapse after autologous stem cell transplantation, while their brentuximab vedotin exposure varied. Comments on this clone: The antigen is unknown.

The germline V gene has CDR1 MNHNS and CDR2 SASEGT. V lost 3 bases and J 6 bases, leaving 17 bases between the germline ends. The CDR3 loop spans 16 amino acids. Some clones are missing from TCRdb's copy, which holds only in-frame ones; the method was immunoSEQ multiplex PCR. The repertoire holds roughly 15,000 clones, with roughly 67% as singletons. Sequencing was performed on peripheral blood mononuclear cells (PBMCs), taken before the second cycle of nivolumab. This TCR came from a human donor with classical Hodgkin lymphoma. The chain links TRBV6-1 to TRBJ2-2; weak D call: TRBD1 (5 bases). The CDR3 loop is CASSDLGTGPSGELFF. DNA of the CDR3: TGTGCCAGCAGTGACCTGGGAACAGGACCGTCCGGGGAGCTGTTTTTT.